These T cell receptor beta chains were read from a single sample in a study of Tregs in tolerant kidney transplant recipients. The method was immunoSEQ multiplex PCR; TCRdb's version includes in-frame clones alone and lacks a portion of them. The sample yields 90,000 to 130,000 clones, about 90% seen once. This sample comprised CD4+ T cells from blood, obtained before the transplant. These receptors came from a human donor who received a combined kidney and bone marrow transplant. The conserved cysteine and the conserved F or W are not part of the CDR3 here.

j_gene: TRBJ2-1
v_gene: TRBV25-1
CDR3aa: ASSGTSGRISEQF

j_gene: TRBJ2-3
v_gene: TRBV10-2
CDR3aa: ASRSDRGLRTDTQY

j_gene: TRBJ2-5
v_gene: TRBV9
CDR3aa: ASSVEAGGGETQY

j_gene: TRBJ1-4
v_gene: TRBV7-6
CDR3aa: ASSLVRGGQGFEKLF

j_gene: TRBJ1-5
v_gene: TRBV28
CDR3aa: ASSFSGTGGNQPQH

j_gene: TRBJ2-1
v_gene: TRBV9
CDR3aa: ASSVWPAGGSSYNEQF

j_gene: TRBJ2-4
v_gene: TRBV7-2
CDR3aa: ASSPDRGQDIQY

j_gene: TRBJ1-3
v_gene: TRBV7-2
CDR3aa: ASSAVPRGNTIY

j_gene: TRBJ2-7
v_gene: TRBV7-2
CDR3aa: ASLSGVGSYEQY

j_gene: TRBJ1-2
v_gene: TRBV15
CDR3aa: ATSRATGAYGYT

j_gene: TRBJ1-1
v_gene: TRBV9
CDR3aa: ASSVGTGTRVTEAF

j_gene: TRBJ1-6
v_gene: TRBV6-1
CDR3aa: ARMTENSPLH

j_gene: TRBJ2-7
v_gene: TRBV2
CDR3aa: ASGGTTYEQY

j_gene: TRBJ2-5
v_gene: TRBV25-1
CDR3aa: ASSEGSDRVRETQY

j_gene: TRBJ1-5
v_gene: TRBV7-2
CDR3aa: ASSPQAYSNQPQH

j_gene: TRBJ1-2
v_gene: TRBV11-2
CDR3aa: ASSSWGPYT

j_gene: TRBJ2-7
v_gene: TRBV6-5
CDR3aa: ASSYRWLAYEQY

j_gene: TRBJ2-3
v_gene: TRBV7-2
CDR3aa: ASSLAAGGTDTQY

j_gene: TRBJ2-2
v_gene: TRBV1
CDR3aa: TSSHRLAGGTGELF

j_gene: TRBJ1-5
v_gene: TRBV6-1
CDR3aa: ASRQVLSQPQH

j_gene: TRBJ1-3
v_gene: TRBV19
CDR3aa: ASKAAEPGNTIY

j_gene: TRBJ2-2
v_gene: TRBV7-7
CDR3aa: ASGGVQGELF

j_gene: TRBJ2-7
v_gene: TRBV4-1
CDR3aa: ASSHGGQGRGEQY

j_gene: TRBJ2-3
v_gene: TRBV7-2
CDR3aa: ASSLVGGISDTQY

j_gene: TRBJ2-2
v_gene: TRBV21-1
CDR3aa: ASSNTPGTGGRSTGELF

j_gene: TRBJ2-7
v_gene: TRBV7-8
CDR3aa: ASSSDPGQADYEQY

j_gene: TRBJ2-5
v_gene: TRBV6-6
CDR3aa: ASRATAETQY

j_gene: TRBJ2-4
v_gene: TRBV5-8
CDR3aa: ASSSHGVSDYRIQY

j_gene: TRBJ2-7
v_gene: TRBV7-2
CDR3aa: ASSLDPKAGVPTYEQY

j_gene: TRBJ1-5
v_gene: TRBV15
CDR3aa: ATSRPRGDWGNQPQH

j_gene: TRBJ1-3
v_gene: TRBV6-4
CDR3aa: ASSQESGNTIY

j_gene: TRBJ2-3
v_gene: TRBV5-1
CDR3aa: ASSWSLGSGRTTDTQY

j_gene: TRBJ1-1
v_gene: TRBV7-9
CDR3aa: ASSRAGQGNTEAF

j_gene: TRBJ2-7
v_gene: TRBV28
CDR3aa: ASSPPGGANEQY

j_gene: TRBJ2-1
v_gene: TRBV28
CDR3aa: ASSRNSASGQF

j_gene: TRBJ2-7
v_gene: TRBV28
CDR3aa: ASSLNTQENQY

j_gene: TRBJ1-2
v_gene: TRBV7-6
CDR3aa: ASKGGTGPEANYGYT

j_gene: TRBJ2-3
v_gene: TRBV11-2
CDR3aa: ASSSQIGGGGADTQY

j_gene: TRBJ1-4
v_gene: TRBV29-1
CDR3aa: SARDFNEKLF

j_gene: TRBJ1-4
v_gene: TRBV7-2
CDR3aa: ASGAEKGEKLF

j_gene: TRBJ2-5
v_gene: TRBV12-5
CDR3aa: ASGPQAGTSRKETQY

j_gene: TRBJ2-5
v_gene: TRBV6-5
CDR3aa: ASRTAGGGETQY

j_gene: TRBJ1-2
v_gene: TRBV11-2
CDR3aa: ASSPLPGTGDYGYT

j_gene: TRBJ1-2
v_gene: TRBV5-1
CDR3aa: ASSLSTGALRGGYT

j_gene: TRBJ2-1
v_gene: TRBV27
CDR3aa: ASTFHNEQF

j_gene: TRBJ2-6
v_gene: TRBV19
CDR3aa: ASTRTGVRPGANVLT

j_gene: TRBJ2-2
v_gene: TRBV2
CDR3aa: ASNRESTGELF

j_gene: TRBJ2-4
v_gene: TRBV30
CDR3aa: AWRRIGRNIQY

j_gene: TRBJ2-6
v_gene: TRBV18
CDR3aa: ASSPFSPISGANVLT

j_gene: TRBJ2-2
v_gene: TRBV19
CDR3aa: ASSIFPPGVGELF

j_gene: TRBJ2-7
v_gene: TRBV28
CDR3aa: ASSNRQPYEQY

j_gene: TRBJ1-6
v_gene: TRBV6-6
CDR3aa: ASSWTGNSPLH

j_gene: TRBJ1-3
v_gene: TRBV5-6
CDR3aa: ASSYGGNSGNTIY

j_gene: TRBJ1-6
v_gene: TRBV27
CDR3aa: ASSGLKRRGSPLH